The clone carrying this TCR beta chain showed up just a few times. This CDR3 has 13 residues. Trimming left V 10 bases short and J 1 base short, with 14 bases between. TCRdb ran MiXCR on the 5' RACE reads and lists one entry per CDR3 protein. Here the sample spans 50,000 to 60,000 distinct CDR3 sequences, 11% being singletons. This sample stems from a study of early T cells in non-severe SARS-CoV-2 infection. The chain uses TRBV12-3 or TRBV12-4 and TRBJ2-7; weak D call: TRBD1 (6 bases). The receptor was isolated from an adult who was a healthcare worker with PCR-confirmed SARS-CoV-2 infection or an uninfected control (not recorded which). Sequencing used whole blood. Written as DNA, the CDR3 is TGTGCCACAGGATCACAGGGTTCCTACGAGCAGTACTTC. Its translation: CATGSQGSYEQYF.